These T cell receptor beta chains were read from a single sample in a study of T cell changes during pregnancy in multiple sclerosis. Profiling relied on immunoSEQ multiplex PCR, and the TCRdb table lists in-frame clones only, not all of them. The sample holds roughly 42,000 clones, approximately 92% seen once. The sample consisted of CD4+ T cells from peripheral blood mononuclear cells, taken in the second trimester of pregnancy. Receptors originate from a female donor in good health, enrolled as a control in a pregnancy study. Each CDR3 is given with its conserved first and last residue. D genes are given only for firm matches. Part of the rows lack a size; the others show once, few, many or a class for expanded clones.

d_call	v_call	j_call	clone_size	cdr3_aa	cdr3_nt
-	TRBV30	TRBJ2-6	-	CAWSNSGANVLTF	TGTGCCTGGAGCAACTCTGGGGCCAACGTCCTGACTTTC
TRBD1	TRBV5-4	TRBJ1-6	-	CASSSPGTANNSPLHF	TGTGCCAGCAGCTCGCCTGGGACAGCTAATAATTCACCCCTCCACTTT
-	TRBV6-5	TRBJ2-7	-	CASRLGGPPSDEQYF	TGTGCCAGCAGGCTCGGGGGACCGCCAAGCGACGAGCAGTACTTC
-	TRBV19	TRBJ2-7	-	CASSIDPLYEQYF	TGTGCCAGTAGTATAGATCCCCTCTACGAGCAGTACTTC
TRBD1	TRBV23-1	TRBJ1-4	once	CASSPGGGDEKLFF	TGCGCCAGCAGCCCAGGGGGAGGTGATGAAAAACTGTTTTTT
TRBD1	TRBV9	TRBJ1-6	-	CASSATTGNSPLHF	TGTGCCAGCAGCGCCACGACAGGGAATTCACCCCTCCACTTT
-	TRBV7-8	TRBJ2-3	once	CASSPLSGWETDTQYF	TGTGCCAGCAGCCCCTTGAGCGGGTGGGAGACAGATACGCAGTATTTT
-	TRBV19	TRBJ1-2	-	CASSIGQGQIYGYTF	TGTGCCAGTAGTATAGGGCAGGGGCAGATATATGGCTACACCTTC
-	TRBV21-1	TRBJ2-3	-	CASSKTHGKEKGAGHTDTQYF	TGTGCCAGCAGCAAAACGCATGGAAAGGAAAAAGGGGCCGGACACACAGATACGCAGTATTTT
TRBD2	TRBV28	TRBJ2-7	-	CATRTSGSTYEQYF	TGTGCCACCCGGACTAGCGGGTCCACCTACGAGCAGTACTTC
-	TRBV10-3	TRBJ1-2	-	CAITDIPPSLTF	TGTGCCATCACCGACATTCCGCCTAGCCTCACCTTC
TRBD1	TRBV5-4	TRBJ1-4	-	CASSNQQGNNEKLFF	TGTGCCAGCAGCAACCAACAGGGGAATAATGAAAAACTGTTTTTT
TRBD2	TRBV11-2	TRBJ2-7	-	CASSRGSGRNSYEQYF	TGTGCCAGCAGCAGAGGTAGCGGGAGAAACTCCTACGAGCAGTACTTC
TRBD2	TRBV10-1	TRBJ2-1	once	CASSGAGGDYNEQFF	TGCGCCAGCAGTGGAGCGGGGGGGGACTACAATGAGCAGTTCTTC
TRBD2	TRBV5-1	TRBJ2-1	-	CASSSGTSGASSYNEQFF	TGCGCCAGCAGCTCCGGGACTAGCGGGGCAAGCTCCTACAATGAGCAGTTCTTC
TRBD2	TRBV6-1	TRBJ2-1	-	CASSAWTSGGVGYNEQFF	TGTGCCAGCAGTGCCTGGACTAGCGGGGGGGTGGGTTACAATGAGCAGTTCTTC
-	TRBV27	TRBJ2-6	-	CASTQRLAGANVLTF	TGTGCCAGCACCCAACGCCTGGCCGGGGCCAACGTCCTGACTTTC
-	TRBV7-2	TRBJ1-1	-	CASSSGRRTEAFF	TGTGCCAGCAGCTCAGGTCGCAGGACTGAAGCTTTCTTT
-	TRBV7-9	TRBJ2-1	-	CASSRMAGANSYNEQFF	TGTGCCAGCAGCCGCATGGCAGGGGCTAATTCCTACAATGAGCAGTTCTTC
TRBD1	TRBV2	TRBJ1-6	-	CASGTGRNSPLHF	TGTGCCAGCGGGACAGGAAGGAATTCACCCCTCCACTTT
TRBD1	TRBV7-2	TRBJ2-7	-	CASSFRQGSYEQYF	TGTGCCAGCAGCTTTAGACAGGGCTCCTACGAGCAGTACTTC
-	TRBV27	TRBJ2-7	-	CASSLLQGYIGSYEQYF	TGTGCCAGCAGTTTACTCCAGGGCTATATCGGCTCCTACGAGCAGTACTTC
-	TRBV5-1	TRBJ1-4	-	CASSEQGNEKLFF	TGCGCCAGCAGTGAACAGGGTAATGAAAAACTGTTTTTT
TRBD2	TRBV27	TRBJ2-3	-	CASRGTGGRPDTQYF	TGTGCCAGCAGGGGAACGGGAGGGAGGCCAGATACGCAGTATTTT
TRBD1	TRBV6-5	TRBJ1-1	-	CASSRTGDAAFF	TGTGCCAGCAGTAGGACAGGGGATGCAGCTTTCTTT
TRBD2	TRBV7-9	TRBJ2-5	once	CASSYGGGAGLQETQYF	TGTGCCAGCAGCTACGGAGGAGGAGCGGGACTCCAAGAGACCCAGTACTTC
TRBD2	TRBV28	TRBJ2-1	-	CASSFSGSIYNEQFF	TGTGCCAGCAGCTTTAGCGGGAGCATTTACAATGAGCAGTTCTTC
TRBD1	TRBV10-3	TRBJ2-7	-	CAISPGQGTYEQYF	TGTGCCATCAGCCCGGGACAGGGGACCTACGAGCAGTACTTC
-	TRBV6-1	TRBJ2-5	medium-sized	CASGEELKTQYF	TGTGCCAGCGGGGAGGAATTAAAGACCCAGTACTTC
TRBD2	TRBV7-8	TRBJ2-1	-	CASSPGLAGGSNNEQFF	TGTGCCAGCAGCCCGGGACTAGCGGGAGGATCCAACAATGAGCAGTTCTTC
-	TRBV6-4	TRBJ2-7	-	CAPRGGDPFHEQYF	TGTGCCCCCAGAGGGGGGGACCCTTTCCACGAGCAGTACTTC
-	TRBV15	TRBJ1-2	-	CATSRGGTVYGYTF	TGTGCCACCAGCAGAGGGGGGACTGTCTATGGCTACACCTTC
-	TRBV6-1	TRBJ2-5	-	CASSEGGAVGLETQYF	TGTGCCAGCAGTGAGGGGGGGGCAGTCGGTTTAGAGACCCAGTACTTC
-	TRBV5-1	TRBJ2-5	-	CASSTQGGETQYF	TGCGCCAGCAGCACCCAGGGGGGAGAGACCCAGTACTTC
-	TRBV6-5	TRBJ2-7	-	CASSYAGQNGAYEQYF	TGTGCCAGCAGTTACGCGGGACAGAACGGAGCCTACGAGCAGTACTTC
-	TRBV30	TRBJ2-1	-	CACHLTGVDEQFF	TGTGCCTGCCATTTGACGGGGGTTGATGAGCAGTTCTTC
-	TRBV6-5	TRBJ2-3	-	CASSPSGTPDTQYF	TGTGCCAGCAGCCCGAGCGGAACCCCAGATACGCAGTATTTT
TRBD1	TRBV7-2	TRBJ2-4	-	CASSLYGAGGQDIQYF	TGTGCCAGCAGCTTATACGGAGCAGGGGGACAGGACATTCAGTACTTC
-	TRBV7-3	TRBJ2-3	-	CASSLFVPPADTQYF	TGTGCCAGCAGCTTATTTGTCCCCCCAGCAGATACGCAGTATTTT